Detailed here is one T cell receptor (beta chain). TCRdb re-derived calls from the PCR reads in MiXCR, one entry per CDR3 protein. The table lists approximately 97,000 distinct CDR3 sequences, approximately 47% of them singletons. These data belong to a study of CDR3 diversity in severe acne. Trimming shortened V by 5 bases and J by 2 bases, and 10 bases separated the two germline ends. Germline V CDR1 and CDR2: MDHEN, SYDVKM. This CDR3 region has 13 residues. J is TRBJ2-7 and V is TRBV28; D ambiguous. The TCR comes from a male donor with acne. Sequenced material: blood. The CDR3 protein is CASSRMGTYEQYV. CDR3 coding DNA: TGTGCCAGCAGTCGTATGGGGACCTACGAGCAGTACGTC.